The next 8 T cell receptor beta chains were all read from a single sample in a study of regulatory T cells in long-lasting Graves disease. Arm-PCR of CDR3 regions and iRepertoire HTBI primers were used to build TCR beta libraries. TCRdb passed the multiplex PCR reads through MiXCR, listing each CDR3 protein once. Of about 450,000 distinct CDR3 sequences in the sample, around 17% were seen once. Time point noted: newly diagnosed GD, antithyroid drugs for less than 3 months. Extracted RNA from PBMCs served as the source of the TCR library. The same specimen was also included in a second study, on T cells in Graves' hyperthyroidism and ophthalmopathy.

The material was peripheral blood mononuclear cells (PBMCs), obtained at new diagnosis, from a patient treated with antithyroid drugs. The receptors come from a woman aged 30 to 39 with Graves disease.

This clonotype was counted only a few times. This sequence joins TRBV5-1 and TRBJ2-1; no firm D call. The V gene lost 4 bases and the J gene lost 4 bases, with 18 bases spanning the gap. Per germline, CDR1 SGHRS and CDR2 YFSETQ. CDR3 length equals 16 residues. This CDR3 is CASSLHSSEAYNEQFF. The CDR3 DNA is TGCGCCAGCAGCCTACACTCGAGCGAGGCGTACAATGAGCAGTTCTTC.

The chain links TRBV6-1 to TRBJ1-1; 11 positions match TRBD1. The CDR3 totals 14 residues. With V trimmed by 5 bases and J by 7 bases, 6 bases remained unmatched. CDR1 and CDR2 from the germline V gene are MNHNS and SASEGT. CDR3 residues: CASSPRDRGIEAFF. In nucleotides, the CDR3 is TGTGCCAGCAGTCCCCGGGACAGGGGGATTGAAGCTTTCTTT.

This clonotype was counted many times. The rearrangement links TRBV19 to TRBJ1-2; D might be TRBD1 (6 bases). This CDR3 region has 13 residues. The ends were cut back, 3 bases at V and 7 bases at J, with 12 bases in the middle. Germline values: CDR1 LNHDA, CDR2 SQIVND (reference sequence). In DNA form, the CDR3 reads TGTGCCAGTAGTATGGCAGGGGTACGTGGCTACACCTTC. This sequence encodes CASSMAGVRGYTF.

This clonotype has only one observation. A much more abundant neighbour one base away suggests this may be a read error. The genes are TRBV20-1 and TRBJ2-1; 7 nucleotides agree with TRBD1. The CDR3 length is 14 residues. Germline assignment: CDR1 DFQATT and CDR2 SNEGSKA (reference sequence). Unmatched junction bases numbered 15, after V lost 6 bases and J lost 10 bases. CDR3 protein: CSAERQGLSYEQFF. CDR3 nucleotide sequence: TGCAGTGCAGAGCGACAGGGATTATCCTACGAGCAGTTCTTC.

This clonotype was seen a handful of times. The CDR3 DNA reads as TGCGCCAGCAGCTTGGTGCGACAGGCATACAAAAACATTCAGTACTTC. The encoded protein is CASSLVRQAYKNIQYF. The rearrangement joins TRBV5-1 to TRBJ2-4; a weak D match, TRBD1 (6 bases). Per the germline V gene, CDR1 is SGHRS and CDR2 is YFSETQ. Deletions cut 0 bases from V and 3 bases from J, with 13 bases between. The CDR3 sequence is 16 residues long. Using reference TRBV5-1 and TRBJ2-4 for the parts outside the CDR3, the full variable domain is KAGVTQTPRYLIKTRGQQVTLSCSPISGHRSVSWYQQTPGQGLQFLFEYFSETQRNKGNFPGRFSGRQFSNSRSEMNVSTLELGDSALYLCASSLVRQAYKNIQYFGAGTRLSVL.

To note about this clonotype: A far larger clone is just one base off, so this is likely a read error. In this CDR3 the conserved last residue, phenylalanine or tryptophan, is missing, so a read error is likely. The V and J genes are TRBV6-1 and TRBJ1-5; D might be TRBD1 (6 bases). The CDR3 spans 17 residues. Trimming stripped 6 bases from V and 1 base from J, with 19 bases between. The germline CDR1 and CDR2 sequences are MNHNS and SASEGT. CDR3 protein: CASSRIGGLGSNQPQHS. The CDR3 region has the DNA TGTGCCAGCAGCCGCATCGGGGGCCTGGGGAGCAATCAGCCCCAGCATTCT.

V and J are TRBV2 and TRBJ2-5; D is unresolved. V was clipped by 0 bases and J by 0 bases, with 5 bases between them. The CDR3 runs to 14 residues. The germline V gene encodes CDR1 SNHLY and CDR2 FYNNEI. The CDR3 DNA follows: TGTGCCAGCAGTGAAGCAGAGAACCAAGAGACCCAGTACTTC. Translated: CASSEAENQETQYF.

The sample holds many counts of this clonotype. V and J are TRBV6-1 and TRBJ2-2; 7 positions agree with TRBD2. CDR3 size: 14 residues. The V gene end was trimmed by 7 bases and the J gene end by 7 bases; junction bases not matched to a gene: 9. The V gene's germline CDR1 is MNHNS and CDR2 SASEGT. The CDR3 here is CASMPAGAVGELFF. In DNA, the CDR3 is TGTGCCAGCATGCCGGCGGGAGCCGTCGGGGAGCTGTTTTTT.